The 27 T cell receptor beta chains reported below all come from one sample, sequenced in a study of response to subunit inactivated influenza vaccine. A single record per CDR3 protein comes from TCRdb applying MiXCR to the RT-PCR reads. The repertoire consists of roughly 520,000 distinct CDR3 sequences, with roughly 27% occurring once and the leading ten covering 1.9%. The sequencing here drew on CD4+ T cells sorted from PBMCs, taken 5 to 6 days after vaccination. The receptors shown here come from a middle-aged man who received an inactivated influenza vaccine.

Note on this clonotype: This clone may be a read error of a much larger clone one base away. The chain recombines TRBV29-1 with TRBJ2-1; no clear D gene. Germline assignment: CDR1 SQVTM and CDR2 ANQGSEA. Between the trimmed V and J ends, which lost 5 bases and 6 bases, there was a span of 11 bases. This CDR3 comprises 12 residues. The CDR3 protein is CSVKCSINEQFF. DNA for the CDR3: TGCAGCGTTAAATGCTCTATCAATGAGCAGTTCTTC.

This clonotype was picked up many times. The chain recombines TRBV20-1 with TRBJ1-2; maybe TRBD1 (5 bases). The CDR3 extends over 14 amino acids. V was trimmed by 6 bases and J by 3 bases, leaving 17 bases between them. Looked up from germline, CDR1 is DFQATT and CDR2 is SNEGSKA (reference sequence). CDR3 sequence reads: CSAPGQGGDYGYTF. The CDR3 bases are TGCAGTGCCCCCGGGCAGGGAGGTGACTATGGCTACACCTTC.

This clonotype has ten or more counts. CDR3: CASSTPVGEQYF. The CDR3 nucleotides read TGTGCCAGCAGCACCCCCGTCGGCGAGCAGTACTTC. V usage is TRBV12-3 or TRBV12-4 and J usage is TRBJ2-7; D is undetermined. V was pared by 6 bases and J by 6 bases, with 12 bases between. The CDR3 runs 12 residues.

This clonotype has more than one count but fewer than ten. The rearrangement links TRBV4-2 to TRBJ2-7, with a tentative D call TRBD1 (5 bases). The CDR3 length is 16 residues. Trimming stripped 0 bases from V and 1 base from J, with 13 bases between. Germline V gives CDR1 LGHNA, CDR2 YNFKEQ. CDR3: CASSQDFGAGSYEQYF. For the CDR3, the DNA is TGTGCCAGCAGCCAAGATTTTGGGGCAGGGTCCTACGAGCAGTACTTC.

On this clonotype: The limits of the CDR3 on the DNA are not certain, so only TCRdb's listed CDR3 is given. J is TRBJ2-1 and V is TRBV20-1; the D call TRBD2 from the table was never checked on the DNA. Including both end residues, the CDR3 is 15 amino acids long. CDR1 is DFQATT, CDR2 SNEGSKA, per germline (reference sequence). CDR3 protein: CCASSPGTSIDEQFF.

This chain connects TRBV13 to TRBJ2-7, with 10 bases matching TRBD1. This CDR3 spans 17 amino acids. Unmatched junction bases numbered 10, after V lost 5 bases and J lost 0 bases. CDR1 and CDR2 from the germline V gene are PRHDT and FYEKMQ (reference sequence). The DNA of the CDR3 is TGTGCCAGCAGCCCAGGACAGGGGGTCCCACACTCCTACGAGCAGTACTTC. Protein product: CASSPGQGVPHSYEQYF. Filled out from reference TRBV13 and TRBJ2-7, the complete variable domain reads AAGVIQSPRHLIKEKRETATLKCYPIPRHDTVYWYQQGPGQDPQFLISFYEKMQSDKGSIPDRFSAQQFSDYHSELNMSSLELGDSALYFCASSPGQGVPHSYEQYFGPGTRLTVT.

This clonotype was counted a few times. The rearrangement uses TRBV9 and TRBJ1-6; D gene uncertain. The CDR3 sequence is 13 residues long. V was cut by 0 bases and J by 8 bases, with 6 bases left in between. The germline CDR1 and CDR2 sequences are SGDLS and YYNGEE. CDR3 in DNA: TGTGCCAGCAGCGTAGCTATTGATTCACCCCTCCACTTT. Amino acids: CASSVAIDSPLHF.

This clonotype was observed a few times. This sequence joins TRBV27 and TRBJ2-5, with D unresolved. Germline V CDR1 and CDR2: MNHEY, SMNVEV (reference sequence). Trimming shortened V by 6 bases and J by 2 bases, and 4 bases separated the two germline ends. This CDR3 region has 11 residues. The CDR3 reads CASRKQETQYF. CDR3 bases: TGTGCCAGCAGAAAACAAGAGACCCAGTACTTC.

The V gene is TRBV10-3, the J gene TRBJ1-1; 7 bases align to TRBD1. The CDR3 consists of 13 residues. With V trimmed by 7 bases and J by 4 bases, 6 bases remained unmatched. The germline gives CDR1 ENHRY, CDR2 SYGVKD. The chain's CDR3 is CAITGTGVTEAFF. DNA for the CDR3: TGTGCCATCACTGGAACAGGGGTCACTGAAGCTTTCTTT.

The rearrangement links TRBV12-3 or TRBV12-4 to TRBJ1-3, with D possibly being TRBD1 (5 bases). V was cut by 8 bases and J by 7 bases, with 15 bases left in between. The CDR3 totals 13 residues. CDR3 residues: CASHFQGSNTIYF. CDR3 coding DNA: TGTGCCAGCCACTTTCAGGGAAGCAACACCATATATTTT.

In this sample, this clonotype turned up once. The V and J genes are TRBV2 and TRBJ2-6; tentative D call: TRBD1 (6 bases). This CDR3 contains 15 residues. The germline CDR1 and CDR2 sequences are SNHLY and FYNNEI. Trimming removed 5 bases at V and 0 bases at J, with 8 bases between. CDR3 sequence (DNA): TGTGCCAGCAGTACAGGGTTCTCTGGGGCCAACGTCCTGACTTTC. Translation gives CASSTGFSGANVLTF.

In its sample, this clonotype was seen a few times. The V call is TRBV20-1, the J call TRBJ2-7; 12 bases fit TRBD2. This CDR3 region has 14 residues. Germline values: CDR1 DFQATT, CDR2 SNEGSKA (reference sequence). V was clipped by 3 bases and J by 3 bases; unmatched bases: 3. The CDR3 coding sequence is TGCAGTGCTAGTGGACTAGCGGGGTTCTACGAGCAGTACTTC. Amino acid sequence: CSASGLAGFYEQYF.

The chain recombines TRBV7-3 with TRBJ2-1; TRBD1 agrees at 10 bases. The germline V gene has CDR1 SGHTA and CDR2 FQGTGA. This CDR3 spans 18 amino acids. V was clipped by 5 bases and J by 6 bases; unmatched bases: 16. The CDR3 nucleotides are TGTGCCAGCAGCCTCCAGGCCGTGGGGACAGGGGTTCGCAATGAGCAGTTCTTC. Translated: CASSLQAVGTGVRNEQFF. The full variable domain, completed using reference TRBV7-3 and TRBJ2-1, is GAGVSQTPSNKVTEKGKYVELRCDPISGHTALYWYRQSLGQGPEFLIYFQGTGAADDSGLPNDRFFAVRPEGSVSTLKIQRTERGDSAVYLCASSLQAVGTGVRNEQFFGPGTRLTVL.

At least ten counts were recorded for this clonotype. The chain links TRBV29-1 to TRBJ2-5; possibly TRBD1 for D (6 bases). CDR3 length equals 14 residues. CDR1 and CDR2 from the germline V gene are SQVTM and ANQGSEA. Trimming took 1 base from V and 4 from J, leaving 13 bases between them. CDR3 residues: CSVEGQQGGETQYF. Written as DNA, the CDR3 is TGCAGCGTTGAAGGCCAACAGGGTGGAGAGACCCAGTACTTC.

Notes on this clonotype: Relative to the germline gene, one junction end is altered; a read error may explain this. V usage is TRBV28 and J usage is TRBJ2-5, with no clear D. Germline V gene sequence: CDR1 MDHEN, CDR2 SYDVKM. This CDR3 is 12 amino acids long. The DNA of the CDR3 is TGTGCCAGCAGCCGGGCCCAAGATACCCAGTACTTC. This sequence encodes CASSRAQDTQYF. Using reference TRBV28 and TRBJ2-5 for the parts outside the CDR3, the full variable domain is DVKVTQSSRYLVKRTGEKVFLECVQDMDHENMFWYRQDPGLGLRLIYFSYDVKMKEKGDIPEGYSVSREKKERFSLILESASTNQTSMYLCASSRAQDTQYFGPGTRLLVL.

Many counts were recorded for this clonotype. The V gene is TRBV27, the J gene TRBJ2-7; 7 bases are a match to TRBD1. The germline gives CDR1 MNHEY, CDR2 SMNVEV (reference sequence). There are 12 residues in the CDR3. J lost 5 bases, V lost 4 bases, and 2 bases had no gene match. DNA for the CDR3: TGTGCCAGCAGTTCGACAGGGAACGAGCAGTACTTC. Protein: CASSSTGNEQYF.

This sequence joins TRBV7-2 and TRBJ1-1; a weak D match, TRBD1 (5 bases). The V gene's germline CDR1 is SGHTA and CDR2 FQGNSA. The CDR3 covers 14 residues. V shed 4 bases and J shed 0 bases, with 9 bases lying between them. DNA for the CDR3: TGTGCCAGCAGCTCAGACAGATTGAACACTGAAGCTTTCTTT. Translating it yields CASSSDRLNTEAFF.

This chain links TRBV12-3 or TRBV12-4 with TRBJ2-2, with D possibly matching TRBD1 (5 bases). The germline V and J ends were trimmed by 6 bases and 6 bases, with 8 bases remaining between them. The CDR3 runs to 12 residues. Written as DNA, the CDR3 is TGTGCCAGCAGCCGACAGTCCGGGGAGCTGTTTTTT. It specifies CASSRQSGELFF.

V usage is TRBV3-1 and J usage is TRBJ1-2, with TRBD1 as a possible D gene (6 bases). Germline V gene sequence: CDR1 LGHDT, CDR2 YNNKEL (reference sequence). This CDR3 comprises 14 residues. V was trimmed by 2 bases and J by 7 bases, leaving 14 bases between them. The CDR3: CASSQPQGTSGYTF. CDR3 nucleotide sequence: TGTGCCAGCAGCCAACCACAGGGCACAAGTGGCTACACCTTC.

In nucleotides, the CDR3 is TGTGCCAGCAGCTTCGACCTCTCCTACAATGAGCAGTTCTTC. Translating it yields CASSFDLSYNEQFF. The chain uses TRBV7-9 and TRBJ2-1; D remains unclear. The CDR3 is 14 residues long. From germline, CDR1 is SEHNR and CDR2 FQNEAQ (reference sequence). V was cut by 3 bases and J by 0 bases, with 6 bases left in between.

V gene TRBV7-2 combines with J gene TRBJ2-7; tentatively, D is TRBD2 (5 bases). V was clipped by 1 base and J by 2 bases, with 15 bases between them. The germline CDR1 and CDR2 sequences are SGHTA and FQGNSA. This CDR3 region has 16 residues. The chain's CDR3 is CASSLVFEASPYEQYF. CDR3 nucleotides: TGTGCCAGCAGCTTAGTATTTGAGGCTAGCCCCTACGAGCAGTACTTC.

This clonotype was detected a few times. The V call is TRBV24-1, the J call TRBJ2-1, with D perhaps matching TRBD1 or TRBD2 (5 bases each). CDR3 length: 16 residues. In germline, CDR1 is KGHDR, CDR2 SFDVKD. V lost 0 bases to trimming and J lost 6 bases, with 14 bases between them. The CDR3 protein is CATSDLQGPRTNEQFF. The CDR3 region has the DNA TGTGCCACCAGTGATTTGCAGGGACCCAGAACCAATGAGCAGTTCTTC.

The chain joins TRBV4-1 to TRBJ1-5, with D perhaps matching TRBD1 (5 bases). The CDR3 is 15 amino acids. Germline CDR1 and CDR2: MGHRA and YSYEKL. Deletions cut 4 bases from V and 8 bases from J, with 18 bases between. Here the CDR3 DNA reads TGCGCCAGCAGCCCCGGTGAGGGGAGGGGTGAGCCCCAGCATTTT. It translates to CASSPGEGRGEPQHF.

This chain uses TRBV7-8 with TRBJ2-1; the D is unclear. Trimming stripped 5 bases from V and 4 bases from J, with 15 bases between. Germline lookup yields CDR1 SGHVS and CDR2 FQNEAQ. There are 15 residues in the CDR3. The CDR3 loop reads CASSPHSEPYNEQFF. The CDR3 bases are TGTGCCAGCAGCCCGCACTCGGAACCTTACAATGAGCAGTTCTTC.

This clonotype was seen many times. The CDR3 reads CSANRDRTYEQYF. Here the CDR3 DNA reads TGCAGTGCTAACCGGGACAGAACCTACGAGCAGTACTTC. This rearrangement joins TRBV20-1 to TRBJ2-7, with TRBD1 matching over 7 bases. Germline values: CDR1 DFQATT, CDR2 SNEGSKA (reference sequence). The CDR3 is made up of 13 amino acids. V shed 4 bases and J 2 bases; nucleotides not matched to a gene: 5.

DNA of the CDR3: TGCGCCAGCAGCTCCTCCGGGACAGGGTTTTACGAGCAGTACTTC. This codes for CASSSSGTGFYEQYF. V and J are TRBV5-1 and TRBJ2-7; 9 nucleotides match TRBD1. The J segment lost 4 bases and the V segment lost 3 bases, leaving 8 bases of the junction unmatched. The germline V gene has CDR1 SGHRS and CDR2 YFSETQ. There are 15 residues in the CDR3.

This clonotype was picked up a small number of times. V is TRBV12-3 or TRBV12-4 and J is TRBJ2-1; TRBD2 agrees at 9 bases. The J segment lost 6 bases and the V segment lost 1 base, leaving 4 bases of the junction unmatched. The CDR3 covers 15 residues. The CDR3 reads CASSLVGTSFNEQFF. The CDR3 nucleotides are TGTGCCAGCAGTTTAGTTGGGACTAGCTTCAATGAGCAGTTCTTC.